A selection of T cell receptor beta chains follows, all from one sample in a study of blood T cell repertoires in COVID-19. TCRdb keeps only in-frame clones here, not all; method: immunoSEQ multiplex PCR. The table lists just over 35,000 clones, approximately 90% of them singletons. The sample taken for sequencing was peripheral blood. These receptors all come from a man between 60 and 75 years old with acute or convalescent COVID-19. Each CDR3 is given with its conserved first and last residue. Fields, in order: CDR3 protein, CDR3 DNA, clone size, D gene, J gene, V gene. The D gene is left open where the match is weak. Clone size appears in some rows only: once, few, many, or a class for an expanded clone.

CASSQGTVRQETQYF	TGCGCCAGCAGCCAGGGGACAGTCCGCCAAGAGACCCAGTACTTC	.	TRBD1	TRBJ2-5	TRBV4-1
CATETGDYGYTF	TGTGCCACAGAAACAGGGGACTATGGCTACACCTTC	.	TRBD1	TRBJ1-2	TRBV10-3
CASSQGSGLAYNEQFF	TGCGCCAGCAGCCAAGGGTCAGGACTAGCGTACAATGAGCAGTTCTTC	.	TRBD2	TRBJ2-1	TRBV4-3
CASNRQGTPYEQYF	TGTGCCAGCAACCGACAGGGGACCCCCTACGAGCAGTACTTC	once	TRBD1	TRBJ2-7	TRBV28
CASSASGSRGNGEQFF	TGTGCCAGCAGCGCGAGCGGGAGTCGGGGCAACGGTGAGCAGTTCTTC	.	TRBD2	TRBJ2-1	TRBV11-3
CASSPGTGVSLNEKLFF	TGTGCCAGCAGCCCCGGGACAGGGGTTTCCCTTAATGAAAAACTGTTTTTT	.	TRBD1	TRBJ1-4	TRBV28
CASLRTGNTEAFF	TGTGCCAGCCTCCGGACAGGGAACACTGAAGCTTTCTTT	.	TRBD1	TRBJ1-1	TRBV14
CASSVSGNTEAFF	TGTGCCAGCAGCGTGTCGGGGAACACTGAAGCTTTCTTT	.	.	TRBJ1-1	TRBV9
CSVIKSGRPYEQYF	TGCAGCGTGATAAAGAGCGGGCGGCCCTACGAGCAGTACTTC	.	.	TRBJ2-7	TRBV29-1
CASSQDRVGARFF	TGTGCCAGCAGCCAAGATCGAGTAGGGGCGAGGTTCTTC	.	.	TRBJ2-1	TRBV3-1/TRBV3-2
CAWRAAGQGAYQPQHF	TGTGCCTGGAGGGCCGCGGGCCAGGGGGCCTATCAGCCCCAGCATTTT	few	TRBD1	TRBJ1-5	TRBV30
CATSAFLAGGNNEQFF	TGTGCCACCAGTGCGTTCCTAGCGGGAGGGAACAATGAGCAGTTCTTC	.	TRBD2	TRBJ2-1	TRBV24-1
CASSQDPFYTGELFF	TGTGCCAGCAGCCAAGACCCTTTTTACACCGGGGAGCTGTTTTTT	.	.	TRBJ2-2	TRBV3-1/TRBV3-2
CASSPGERNYGYTF	TGTGCCAGCTCACCAGGGGAGCGCAACTATGGCTACACCTTC	.	.	TRBJ1-2	TRBV18
CASSLEEGRQFF	TGCGCCAGCAGCTTGGAGGAGGGCAGGCAGTTCTTC	.	.	TRBJ2-1	TRBV5-1
CASSLRGYGYTF	TGTGCCAGCAGCCTCAGAGGTTATGGCTACACCTTC	once	.	TRBJ1-2	TRBV28
CASSLWGRHGYTF	TGTGCCAGCAGTTTGTGGGGCAGGCATGGCTACACCTTC	once	.	TRBJ1-2	TRBV12-3/TRBV12-4
CASSFSRGDSPLHF	TGTGCCAGCAGCTTCAGCCGGGGGGATTCACCCCTCCACTTT	.	.	TRBJ1-6	TRBV5-5
CASTLSAGPDDTQYF	TGTGCCAGCACCCTCTCGGCGGGACCGGACGATACGCAGTATTTT	.	.	TRBJ2-3	TRBV9
CASALRGKLFF	TGTGCCAGCGCCCTGAGGGGGAAACTGTTTTTT	.	.	TRBJ1-4	TRBV28
CASSLDRQRTEAFF	TGTGCCAGCAGCTTGGACAGACAGAGGACTGAAGCTTTCTTT	.	.	TRBJ1-1	TRBV6-2/TRBV6-3
CASSPDDYSNQPQHF	TGCGCCAGCAGCCCGGACGACTATAGCAATCAGCCCCAGCATTTT	.	.	TRBJ1-5	TRBV5-1
CATSRGRSTSTDTQYF	TGTGCCACCAGCAGGGGGCGGAGTACTAGCACAGATACGCAGTATTTT	.	.	TRBJ2-3	TRBV15
CASGRGGDYDEQFF	TGTGCCAGCGGGCGGGGAGGGGATTACGATGAGCAGTTCTTC	.	TRBD2	TRBJ2-1	TRBV3-1/TRBV3-2
CAISESSGGIGTGELFF	TGTGCCATCAGTGAGTCCTCAGGGGGGATTGGCACCGGGGAGCTGTTTTTT	.	.	TRBJ2-2	TRBV10-3
CASSLNRGPGDTEAFF	TGTGCCAGTAGTCTAAACAGGGGGCCGGGGGACACTGAAGCTTTCTTT	.	TRBD1	TRBJ1-1	TRBV19
CASNGGYTSYSDNEQFF	TGTGCCAGCAATGGAGGATACACCTCCTATTCCGACAATGAGCAGTTCTTC	.	.	TRBJ2-1	TRBV5-8
CASSLVAGPGTDTQYF	TGCGCCAGCAGCTTGGTCGCGGGGCCGGGGACAGATACGCAGTATTTT	.	.	TRBJ2-3	TRBV5-1
CASRGDIQTQYF	TGTGCCAGCAGGGGGGACATTCAGACCCAGTACTTC	once	.	TRBJ2-5	TRBV2
CASSLAQGSTGELFF	TGCGCCAGCAGCTTGGCCCAGGGAAGCACCGGGGAGCTGTTTTTT	.	.	TRBJ2-2	TRBV5-1
CASSRPGQSEKLFF	TGTGCCAGCAGTCGACCCGGACAGAGTGAAAAACTGTTTTTT	.	.	TRBJ1-4	TRBV25-1
CASSLNQGMNTEAFF	TGTGCCAGCAGCTTGAACCAGGGCATGAACACTGAAGCTTTCTTT	.	.	TRBJ1-1	TRBV7-2